This T cell receptor (beta chain) stems from a study of cytomegalovirus exposure and HLA in healthy donors. General study results and limits: A missense DCLRE1C variant was associated with V- and J-gene trimming of TCR beta chains in a later analysis, and an independent cohort replicated the association. Certain indistinguishable V segments, among them TRBV6-2 and TRBV6-3, were excluded.

The primer mix had 60 Vbeta and 13 Jbeta primers. This table comes from immunoSEQ multiplex PCR, and its TCRdb copy is limited to in-frame clones, with some not included. The sample lists about 130,000 clones, around four fifths occurring once. This clone was observed a single time. Its antigen is undetermined. Germline CDR1 PRHDT, CDR2 FYEKMQ (reference sequence). The CDR3 is made up of 14 amino acids. This sequence originates from a man aged 25-45 years in good health and CMV-seropositive. The chain has TRBV13 and TRBJ2-4; perhaps TRBD2 as D (5 bases). The material sequenced was PBMCs. DNA of the CDR3: TGTGCAACTCGGGCCCGACTACTCAAAAACATTCAGTACTTC. Translating gives CATRARLLKNIQYF.